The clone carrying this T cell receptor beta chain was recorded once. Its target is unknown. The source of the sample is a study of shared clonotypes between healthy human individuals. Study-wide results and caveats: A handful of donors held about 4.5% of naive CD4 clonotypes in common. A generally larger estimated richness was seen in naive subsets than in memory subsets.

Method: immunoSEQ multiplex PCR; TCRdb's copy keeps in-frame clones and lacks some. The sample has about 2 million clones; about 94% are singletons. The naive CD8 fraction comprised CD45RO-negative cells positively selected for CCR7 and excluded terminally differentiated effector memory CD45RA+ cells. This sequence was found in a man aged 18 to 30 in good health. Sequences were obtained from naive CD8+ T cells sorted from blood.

The CDR3 loop reads CASSQSGGAWYEQYF. The CDR3 DNA is TGTGCCAGCAGCCAAAGCGGGGGGGCCTGGTACGAGCAGTACTTC. The genes are TRBV14 and TRBJ2-7; 10 nucleotides line up with TRBD2. V trimming: 2 bases; J trimming: 4 bases; junction bases outside the gene matches: 5. This CDR3 region has 15 residues. The germline CDR1 and CDR2 sequences are SGHDN and FVKESK.